This T cell receptor (beta chain) was recorded in a study of blood T cell repertoires in COVID-19. The V end was cut by 5 bases, the J end by 5 bases, with 19 bases between. Germline CDR1 SGHTA, CDR2 FQGTGA. This CDR3 has 16 amino acids. Authors' analysis steps: It was from reference gene primer amplification that nucleated cell counts were estimated. Sequencing was performed with immunoSEQ multiplex PCR; in TCRdb, only in-frame clones are kept and a portion is missing. The DNA was the basis for D and trimming; V, J and clone size are from that table. The table has some 99,000 clones, 83% seen once. J is TRBJ2-1 and V is TRBV7-3; weak D call: TRBD1 (6 bases). Source material: peripheral blood. The TCR originated in a woman aged 60-70 years with acute or convalescent COVID-19. The CDR3 region is CASSQHSGAANNEQFF. The CDR3 nucleotides are TGTGCCAGCAGCCAGCACTCAGGGGCCGCAAACAATGAGCAGTTCTTC.